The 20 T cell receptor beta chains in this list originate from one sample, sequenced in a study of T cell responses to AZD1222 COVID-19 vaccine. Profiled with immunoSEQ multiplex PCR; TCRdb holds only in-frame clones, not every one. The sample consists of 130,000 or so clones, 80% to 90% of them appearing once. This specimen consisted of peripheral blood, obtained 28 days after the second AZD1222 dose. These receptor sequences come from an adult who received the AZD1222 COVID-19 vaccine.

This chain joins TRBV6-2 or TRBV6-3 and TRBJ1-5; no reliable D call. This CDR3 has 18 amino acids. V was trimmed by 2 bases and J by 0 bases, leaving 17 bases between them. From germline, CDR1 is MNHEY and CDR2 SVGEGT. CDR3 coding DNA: TGTGCCAGCAGTTACACCTTTAGGACGGGAAATAGCAATCAGCCCCAGCATTTT. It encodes CASSYTFRTGNSNQPQHF.

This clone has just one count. Written as DNA, the CDR3 is TGTGCCAGCAGCCAAGACGGGCCGAGGACAGGCTTTGCCAATGAGCAGTTCTTC. Translation gives CASSQDGPRTGFANEQFF. The chain has TRBV4-2 and TRBJ2-1; 7 bases fit TRBD1. The CDR3 length is 18 residues. J was trimmed by 6 bases and V by 0 bases; bases with no gene match: 14. Germline V gives CDR1 LGHNA, CDR2 YNFKEQ.

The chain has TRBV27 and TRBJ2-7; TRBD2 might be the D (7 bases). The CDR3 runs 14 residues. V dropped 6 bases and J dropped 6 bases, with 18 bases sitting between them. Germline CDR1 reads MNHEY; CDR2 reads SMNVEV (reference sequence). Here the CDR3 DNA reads TGTGCCAGCAGCGAGGCGGGGGCCGGCTTCGAGCAGTACTTC. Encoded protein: CASSEAGAGFEQYF.

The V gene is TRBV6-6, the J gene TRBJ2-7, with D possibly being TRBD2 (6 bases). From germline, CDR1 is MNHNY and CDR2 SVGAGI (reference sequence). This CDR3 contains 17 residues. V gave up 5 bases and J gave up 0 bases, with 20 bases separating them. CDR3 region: CASSRHLRGSLSYEQYF. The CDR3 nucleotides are TGTGCCAGCAGTCGCCATCTTCGGGGGTCCCTCTCCTACGAGCAGTACTTC.

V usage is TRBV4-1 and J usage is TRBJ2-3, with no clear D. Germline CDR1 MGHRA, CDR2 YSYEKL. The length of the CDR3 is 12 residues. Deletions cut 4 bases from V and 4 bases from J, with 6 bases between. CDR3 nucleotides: TGCGCCAGCAGCCTTATGGCAGATACGCAGTATTTT. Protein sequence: CASSLMADTQYF.

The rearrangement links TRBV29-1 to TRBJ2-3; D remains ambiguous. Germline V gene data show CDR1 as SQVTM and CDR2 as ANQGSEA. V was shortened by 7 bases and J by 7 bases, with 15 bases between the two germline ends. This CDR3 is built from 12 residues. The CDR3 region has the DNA TGCAGCGGGGATCGGGCTTCAAATACGCAGTATTTT. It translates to CSGDRASNTQYF.

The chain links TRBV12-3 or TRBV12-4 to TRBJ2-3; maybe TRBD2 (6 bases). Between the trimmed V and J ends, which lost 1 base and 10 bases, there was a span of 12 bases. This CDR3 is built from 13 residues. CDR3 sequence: CASSLGREFSQYF. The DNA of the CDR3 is TGTGCCAGCAGTTTAGGCCGGGAGTTTTCGCAGTATTTT.

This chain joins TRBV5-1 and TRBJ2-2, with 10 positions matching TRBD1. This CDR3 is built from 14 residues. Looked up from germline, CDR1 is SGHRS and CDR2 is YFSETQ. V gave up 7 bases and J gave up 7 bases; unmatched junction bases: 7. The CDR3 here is CASSKDRGNGELFF. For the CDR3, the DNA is TGCGCCAGCTCCAAGGACAGGGGGAACGGGGAGCTGTTTTTT.

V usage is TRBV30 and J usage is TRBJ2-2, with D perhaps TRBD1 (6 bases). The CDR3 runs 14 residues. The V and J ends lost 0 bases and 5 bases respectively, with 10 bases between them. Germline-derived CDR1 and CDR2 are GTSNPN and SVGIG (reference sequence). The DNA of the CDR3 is TGTGCCTGGAGTGTTCTGGGGGCGACCGGGGAGCTGTTTTTT. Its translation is CAWSVLGATGELFF.

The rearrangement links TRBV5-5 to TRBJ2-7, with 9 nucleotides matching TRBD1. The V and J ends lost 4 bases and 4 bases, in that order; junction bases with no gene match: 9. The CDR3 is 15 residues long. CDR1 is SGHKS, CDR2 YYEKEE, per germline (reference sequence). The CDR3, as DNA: TGTGCCAGCAGCAGAGGGACAGGGTCGGATTACGAGCAGTACTTC. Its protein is CASSRGTGSDYEQYF.

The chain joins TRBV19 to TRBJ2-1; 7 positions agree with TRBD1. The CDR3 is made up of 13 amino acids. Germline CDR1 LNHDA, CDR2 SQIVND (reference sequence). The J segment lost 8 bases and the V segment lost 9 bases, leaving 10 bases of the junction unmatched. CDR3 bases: TGTGCCAGCTGGGACAGCTTGGGGGATGAGCAGTTCTTC. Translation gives CASWDSLGDEQFF.

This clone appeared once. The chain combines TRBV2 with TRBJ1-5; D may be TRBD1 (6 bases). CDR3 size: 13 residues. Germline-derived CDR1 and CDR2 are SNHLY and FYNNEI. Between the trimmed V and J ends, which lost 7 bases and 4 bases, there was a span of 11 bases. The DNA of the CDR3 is TGTGCCAGCACGGGGGCAGGGAATCAGCCCCAGCATTTT. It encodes CASTGAGNQPQHF. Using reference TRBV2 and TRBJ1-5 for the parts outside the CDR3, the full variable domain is EPEVTQTPSHQVTQMGQEVILRCVPISNHLYFYWYRQILGQKVEFLVSFYNNEISEKSEIFDDQFSVERPDGSNFTLKIRSTKLEDSAMYFCASTGAGNQPQHFGDGTRLSIL.

This CDR3 is CASSSRRGAPGNEQFF. CDR3 sequence (DNA): TGTGCCAGCAGCTCCAGGCGGGGGGCCCCAGGAAATGAGCAGTTCTTC. The chain uses TRBV5-4 and TRBJ2-1, with 8 bases matching TRBD2. This CDR3 has 16 residues. Germline trimming cut 3 bases from V and 7 bases from J; bases unmatched to any gene: 12. Germline V gene data show CDR1 as SGHNT and CDR2 as YYREEE (reference sequence).

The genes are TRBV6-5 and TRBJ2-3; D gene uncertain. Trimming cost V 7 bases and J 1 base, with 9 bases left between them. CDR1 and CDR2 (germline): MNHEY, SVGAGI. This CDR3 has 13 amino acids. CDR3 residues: CASIQPGTDTQYF. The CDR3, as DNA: TGTGCCAGCATACAGCCTGGCACAGATACGCAGTATTTT.

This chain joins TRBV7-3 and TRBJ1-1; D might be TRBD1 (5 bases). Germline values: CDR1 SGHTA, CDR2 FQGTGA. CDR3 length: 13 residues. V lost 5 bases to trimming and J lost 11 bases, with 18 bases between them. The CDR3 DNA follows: TGTGCCAGCAGCCTCTACGAGGGGACCGGGGCTTTCTTT. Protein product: CASSLYEGTGAFF.

The CDR3 loop reads CASSQDSPAWSPLHF. DNA of the CDR3: TGCGCCAGCAGCCAAGATTCCCCCGCATGGTCACCCCTCCACTTT. This chain joins TRBV4-3 and TRBJ1-6; D gene unclear. CDR3 length: 15 residues. V dropped 0 bases and J dropped 10 bases, with 13 bases sitting between them. Germline values: CDR1 LGHNA, CDR2 YSLEER.

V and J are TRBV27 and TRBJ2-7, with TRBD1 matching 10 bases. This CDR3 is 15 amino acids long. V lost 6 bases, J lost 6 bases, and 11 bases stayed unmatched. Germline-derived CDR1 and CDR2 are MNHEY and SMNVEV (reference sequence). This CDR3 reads CASRPTGTGVVEQYF. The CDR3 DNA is TGTGCCAGCAGACCTACCGGGACAGGGGTTGTCGAGCAGTACTTC.

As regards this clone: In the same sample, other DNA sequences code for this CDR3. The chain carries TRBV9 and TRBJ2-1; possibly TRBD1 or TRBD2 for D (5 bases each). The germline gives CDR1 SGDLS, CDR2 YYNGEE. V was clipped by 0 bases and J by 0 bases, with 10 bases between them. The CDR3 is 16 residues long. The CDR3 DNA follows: TGTGCCAGCAGCGTAGAAGAGGGGAACTCCTACAATGAGCAGTTCTTC. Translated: CASSVEEGNSYNEQFF. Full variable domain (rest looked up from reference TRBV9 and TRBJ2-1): DSGVTQTPKHLITATGQRVTLRCSPRSGDLSVYWYQQSLDQGLQFLIQYYNGEERAKGNILERFSAQQFPDLHSELNLSSLELGDSALYFCASSVEEGNSYNEQFFGPGTRLTVL.

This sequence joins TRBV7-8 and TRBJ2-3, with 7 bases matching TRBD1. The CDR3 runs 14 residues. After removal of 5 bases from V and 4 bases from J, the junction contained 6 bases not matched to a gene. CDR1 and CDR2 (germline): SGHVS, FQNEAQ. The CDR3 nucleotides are TGTGCCAGCAGCCCGAGACAGGGCGCAGATACGCAGTATTTT. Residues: CASSPRQGADTQYF.

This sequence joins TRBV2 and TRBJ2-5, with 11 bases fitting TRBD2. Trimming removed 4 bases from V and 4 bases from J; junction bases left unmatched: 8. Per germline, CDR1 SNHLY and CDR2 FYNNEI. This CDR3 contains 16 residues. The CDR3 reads CASSAHSGGASETQYF. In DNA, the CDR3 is TGTGCCAGCAGTGCACATAGCGGGGGGGCTTCAGAGACCCAGTACTTC.